The clone carrying this TCR beta chain was picked up many times. The antigen is not known. This entry belongs to a study of early T cells in non-severe SARS-CoV-2 infection. In the study overall: Unsorted whole blood bulk RNA was sequenced, with unpaired chains. Study-level results: CD4 and private specificities were missed by VDJdb matching, which favored anti-spike CD8 responses.

The CDR3 has 11 residues. Trimming took off 2 bases at V and 9 bases at J, with 7 bases between the two ends. Germline lookup yields CDR1 MNHEY and CDR2 SVGAGI. Unique molecular identifier tags were affixed to discrete cDNA molecules. TCRdb ran MiXCR on the 5' RACE reads and lists one entry per CDR3 protein. The sample contains some 30,000 distinct CDR3 sequences, 3% to 4% of which appear only once. The V gene is TRBV6-5, the J gene TRBJ1-2, with D hard to call. The specimen was whole blood. This TCR came from an adult who was a healthcare worker with PCR-confirmed SARS-CoV-2 infection or an uninfected control (not recorded which). In DNA form, the CDR3 reads TGTGCCAGCAGTTACGGAGTTCGCTACACCTTC. Translating it yields CASSYGVRYTF.